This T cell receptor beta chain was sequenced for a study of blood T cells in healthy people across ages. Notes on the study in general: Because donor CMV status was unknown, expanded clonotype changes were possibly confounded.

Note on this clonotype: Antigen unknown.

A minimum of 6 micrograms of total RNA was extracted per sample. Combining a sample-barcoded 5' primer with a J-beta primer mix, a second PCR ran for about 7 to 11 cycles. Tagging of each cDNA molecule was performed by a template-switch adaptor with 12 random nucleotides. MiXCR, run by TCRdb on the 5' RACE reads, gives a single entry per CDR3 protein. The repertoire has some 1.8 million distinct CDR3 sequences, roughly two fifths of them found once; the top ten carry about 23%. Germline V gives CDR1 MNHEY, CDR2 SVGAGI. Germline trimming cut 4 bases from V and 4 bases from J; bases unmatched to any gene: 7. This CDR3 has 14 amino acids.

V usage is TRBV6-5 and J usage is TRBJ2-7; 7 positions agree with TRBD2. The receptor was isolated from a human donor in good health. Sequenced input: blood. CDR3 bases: TGTGCCAGCAGTTGGGGGGGAGGTTTGTACGAGCAGTACTTC. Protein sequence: CASSWGGGLYEQYF.